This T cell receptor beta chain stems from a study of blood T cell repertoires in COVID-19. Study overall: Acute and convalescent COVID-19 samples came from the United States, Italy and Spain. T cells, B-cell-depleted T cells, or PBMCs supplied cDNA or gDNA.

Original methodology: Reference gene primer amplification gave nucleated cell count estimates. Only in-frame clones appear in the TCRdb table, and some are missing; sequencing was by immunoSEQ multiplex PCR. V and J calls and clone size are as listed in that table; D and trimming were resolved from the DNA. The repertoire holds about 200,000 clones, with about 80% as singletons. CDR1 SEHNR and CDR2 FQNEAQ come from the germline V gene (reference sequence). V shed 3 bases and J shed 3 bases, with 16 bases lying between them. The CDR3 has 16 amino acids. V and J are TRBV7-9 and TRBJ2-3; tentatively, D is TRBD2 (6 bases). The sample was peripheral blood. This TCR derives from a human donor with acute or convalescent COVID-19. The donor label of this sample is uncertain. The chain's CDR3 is CASSFLTSAETDTQYF. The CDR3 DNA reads TGTGCCAGCAGCTTTCTGACTAGTGCGGAGACAGATACGCAGTATTTT.